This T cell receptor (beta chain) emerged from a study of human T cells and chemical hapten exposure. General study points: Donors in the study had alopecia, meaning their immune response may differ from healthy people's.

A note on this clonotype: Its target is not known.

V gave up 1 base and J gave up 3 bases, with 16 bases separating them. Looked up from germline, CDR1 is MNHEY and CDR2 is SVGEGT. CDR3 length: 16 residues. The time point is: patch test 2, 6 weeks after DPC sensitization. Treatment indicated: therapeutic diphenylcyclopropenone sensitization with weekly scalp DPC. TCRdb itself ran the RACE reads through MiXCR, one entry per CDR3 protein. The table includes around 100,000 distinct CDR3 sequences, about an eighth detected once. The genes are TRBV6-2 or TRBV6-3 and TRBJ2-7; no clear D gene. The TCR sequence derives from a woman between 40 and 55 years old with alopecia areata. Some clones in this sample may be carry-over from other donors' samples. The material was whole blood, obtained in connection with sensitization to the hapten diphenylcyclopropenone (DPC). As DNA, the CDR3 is TGTGCCAGCAGTTACTATGGCAGGCTCCCGTACTACGAGCAGTACTTC. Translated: CASSYYGRLPYYEQYF.